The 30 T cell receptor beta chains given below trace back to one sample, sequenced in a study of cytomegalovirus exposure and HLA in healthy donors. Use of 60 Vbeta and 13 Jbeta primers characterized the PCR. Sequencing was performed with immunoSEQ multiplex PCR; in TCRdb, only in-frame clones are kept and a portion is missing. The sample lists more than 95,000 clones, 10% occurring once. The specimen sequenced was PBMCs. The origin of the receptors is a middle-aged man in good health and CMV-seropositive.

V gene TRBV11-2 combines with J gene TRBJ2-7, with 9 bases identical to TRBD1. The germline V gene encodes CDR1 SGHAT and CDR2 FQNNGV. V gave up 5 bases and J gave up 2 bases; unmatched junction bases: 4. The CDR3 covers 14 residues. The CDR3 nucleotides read TGTGCCAGCAGCCCGGGACAGGGTGCCTACGAGCAGTACTTC. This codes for CASSPGQGAYEQYF.

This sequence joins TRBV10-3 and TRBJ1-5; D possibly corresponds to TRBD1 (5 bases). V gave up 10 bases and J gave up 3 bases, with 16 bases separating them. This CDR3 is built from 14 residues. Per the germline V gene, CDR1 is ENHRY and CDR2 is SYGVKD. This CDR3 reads CATSRQTDNQPQHF. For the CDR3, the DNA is TGTGCCACCTCAAGACAGACTGACAATCAGCCCCAGCATTTT.

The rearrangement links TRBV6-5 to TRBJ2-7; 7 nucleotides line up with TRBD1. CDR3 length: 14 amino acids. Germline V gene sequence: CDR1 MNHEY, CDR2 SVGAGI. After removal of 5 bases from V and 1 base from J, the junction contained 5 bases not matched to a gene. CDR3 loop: CASSAADRSYEQYF. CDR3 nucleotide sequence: TGTGCCAGCAGTGCGGCGGACAGGTCCTACGAGCAGTACTTC.

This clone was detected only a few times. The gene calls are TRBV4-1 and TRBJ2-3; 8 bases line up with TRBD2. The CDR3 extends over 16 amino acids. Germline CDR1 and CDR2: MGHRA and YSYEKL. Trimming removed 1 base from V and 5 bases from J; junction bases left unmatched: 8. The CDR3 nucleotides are TGCGCCAGCAGCCAAGGGGGAGCGGGAGCCCGAGATACGCAGTATTTT. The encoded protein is CASSQGGAGARDTQYF.

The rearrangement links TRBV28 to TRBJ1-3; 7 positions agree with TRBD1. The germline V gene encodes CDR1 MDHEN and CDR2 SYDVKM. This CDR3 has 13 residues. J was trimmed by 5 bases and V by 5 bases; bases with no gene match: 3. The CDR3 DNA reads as TGTGCCAGCAGTCTGGGACAGCGAAACACCATATATTTT. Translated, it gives CASSLGQRNTIYF.

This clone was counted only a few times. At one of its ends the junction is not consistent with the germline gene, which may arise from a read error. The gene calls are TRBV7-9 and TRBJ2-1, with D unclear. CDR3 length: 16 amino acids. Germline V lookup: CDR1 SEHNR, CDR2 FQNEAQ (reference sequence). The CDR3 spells CASTLVTVSSYNEQFF. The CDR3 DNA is TGTGCCAGCACCTTAGTTACGGTTAGCTCCTACAATGAGCAGTTCTTC.

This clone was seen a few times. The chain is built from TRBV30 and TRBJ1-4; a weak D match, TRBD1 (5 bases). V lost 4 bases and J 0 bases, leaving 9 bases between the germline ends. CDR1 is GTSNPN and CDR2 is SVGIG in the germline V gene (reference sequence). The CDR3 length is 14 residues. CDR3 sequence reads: CAWNGATTNEKLFF. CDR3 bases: TGTGCCTGGAATGGGGCAACAACTAATGAAAAACTGTTTTTT.

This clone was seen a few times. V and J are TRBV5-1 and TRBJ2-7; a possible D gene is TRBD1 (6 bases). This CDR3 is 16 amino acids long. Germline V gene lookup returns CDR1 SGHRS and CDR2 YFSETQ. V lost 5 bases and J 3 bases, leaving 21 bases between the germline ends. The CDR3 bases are TGCGCCAGCAGGTTTGGCAACGGACAGCGAGTCTACGAGCAGTACTTC. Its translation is CASRFGNGQRVYEQYF. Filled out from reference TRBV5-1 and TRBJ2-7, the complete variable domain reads KAGVTQTPRYLIKTRGQQVTLSCSPISGHRSVSWYQQTPGQGLQFLFEYFSETQRNKGNFPGRFSGRQFSNSRSEMNVSTLELGDSALYLCASRFGNGQRVYEQYFGPGTRLTVT.

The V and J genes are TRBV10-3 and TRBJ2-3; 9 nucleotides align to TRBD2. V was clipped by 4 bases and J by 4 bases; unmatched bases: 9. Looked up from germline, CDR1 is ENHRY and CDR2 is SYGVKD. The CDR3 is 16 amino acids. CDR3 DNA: TGTGCCATCAGTGGAGGGCGGGAGGGATTCTCAGATACGCAGTATTTT. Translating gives CAISGGREGFSDTQYF.

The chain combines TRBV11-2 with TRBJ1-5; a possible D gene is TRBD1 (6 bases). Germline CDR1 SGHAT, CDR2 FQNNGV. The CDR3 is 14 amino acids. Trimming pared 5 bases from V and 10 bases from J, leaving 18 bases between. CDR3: CASSPGGGGRPQHF. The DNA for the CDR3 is TGTGCCAGCAGCCCCGGAGGGGGGGGTAGACCCCAGCATTTT.

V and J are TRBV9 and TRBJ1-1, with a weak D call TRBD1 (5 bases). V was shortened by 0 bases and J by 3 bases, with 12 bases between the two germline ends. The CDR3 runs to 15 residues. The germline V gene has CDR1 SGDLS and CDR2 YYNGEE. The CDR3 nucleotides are TGTGCCAGCAGCGTAGCGGGGGTGGGTTACACTGAAGCTTTCTTT. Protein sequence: CASSVAGVGYTEAFF.

Here the CDR3 reads CASYLPGSGNTIYF. The CDR3 nucleotides read TGTGCCAGCTACCTCCCGGGATCTGGAAACACCATATATTTT. This chain connects TRBV6-1 to TRBJ1-3; D gene uncertain. With 8 bases removed from V and 1 base from J, the gap between germline ends came to 12 bases. The germline gives CDR1 MNHNS, CDR2 SASEGT. The CDR3 covers 14 residues.

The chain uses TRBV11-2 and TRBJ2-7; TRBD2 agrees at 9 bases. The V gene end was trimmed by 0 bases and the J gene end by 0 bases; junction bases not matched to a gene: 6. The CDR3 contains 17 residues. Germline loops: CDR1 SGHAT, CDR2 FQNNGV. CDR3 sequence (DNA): TGTGCCAGCAGCTTAGATCGAATTAGCGGGAGCTCCTACGAGCAGTACTTC. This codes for CASSLDRISGSSYEQYF. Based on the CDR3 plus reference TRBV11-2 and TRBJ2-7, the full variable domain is EAGVAQSPRYKIIEKRQSVAFWCNPISGHATLYWYQQILGQGPKLLIQFQNNGVVDDSQLPKDRFSAERLKGVDSTLKIQPAKLEDSAVYLCASSLDRISGSSYEQYFGPGTRLTVT.

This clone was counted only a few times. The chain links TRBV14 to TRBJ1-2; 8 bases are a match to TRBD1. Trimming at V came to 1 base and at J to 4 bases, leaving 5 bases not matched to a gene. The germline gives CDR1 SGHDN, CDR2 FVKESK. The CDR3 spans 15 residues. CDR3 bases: TGTGCCAGCAGCCAAGTACAGGGGGGAGTCTATGGCTACACCTTC. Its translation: CASSQVQGGVYGYTF. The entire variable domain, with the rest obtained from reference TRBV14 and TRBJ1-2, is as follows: EAGVTQFPSHSVIEKGQTVTLRCDPISGHDNLYWYRRVMGKEIKFLLHFVKESKQDESGMPNNRFLAERTGGTYSTLKVQPAELEDSGVYFCASSQVQGGVYGYTFGSGTRLTVV.

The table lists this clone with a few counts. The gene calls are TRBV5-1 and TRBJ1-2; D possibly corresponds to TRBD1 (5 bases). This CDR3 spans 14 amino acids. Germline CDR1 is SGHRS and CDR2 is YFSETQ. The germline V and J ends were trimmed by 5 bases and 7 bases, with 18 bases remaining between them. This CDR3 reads CASSVDSEVAGYTF. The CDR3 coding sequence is TGCGCCAGCAGTGTAGACAGCGAGGTGGCTGGCTACACCTTC.

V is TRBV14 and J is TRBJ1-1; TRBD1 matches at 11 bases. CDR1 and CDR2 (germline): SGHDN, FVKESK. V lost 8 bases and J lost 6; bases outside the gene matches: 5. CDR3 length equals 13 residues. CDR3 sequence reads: CASLRTGGSEAFF. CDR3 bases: TGTGCCAGCTTGAGGACAGGGGGCTCTGAAGCTTTCTTT.

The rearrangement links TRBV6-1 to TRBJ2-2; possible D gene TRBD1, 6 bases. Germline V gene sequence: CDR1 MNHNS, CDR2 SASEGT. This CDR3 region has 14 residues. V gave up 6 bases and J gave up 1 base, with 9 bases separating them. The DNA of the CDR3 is TGTGCCAGCAGCCGGGACATGAACACCGGGGAGCTGTTTTTT. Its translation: CASSRDMNTGELFF.

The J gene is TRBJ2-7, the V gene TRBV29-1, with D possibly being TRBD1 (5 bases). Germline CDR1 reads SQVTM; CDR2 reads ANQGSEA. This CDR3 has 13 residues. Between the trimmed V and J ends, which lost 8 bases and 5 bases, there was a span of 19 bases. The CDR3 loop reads CSFKDRPYHEQYF. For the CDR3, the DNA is TGCAGCTTCAAAGACAGACCCTACCACGAGCAGTACTTC.

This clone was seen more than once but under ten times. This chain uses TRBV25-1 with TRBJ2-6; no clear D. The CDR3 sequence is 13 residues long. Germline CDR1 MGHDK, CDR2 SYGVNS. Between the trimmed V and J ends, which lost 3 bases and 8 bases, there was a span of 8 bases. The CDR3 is CASSEGSPNVLTF. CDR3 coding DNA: TGTGCCAGCAGTGAGGGCAGCCCCAACGTCCTGACTTTC.

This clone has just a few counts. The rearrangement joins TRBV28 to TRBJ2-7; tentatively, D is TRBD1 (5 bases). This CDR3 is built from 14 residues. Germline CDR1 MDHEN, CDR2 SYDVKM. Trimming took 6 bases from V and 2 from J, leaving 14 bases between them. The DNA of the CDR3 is TGTGCCAGCAGAACAGGTGGTCCTACCTACGAGCAGTACTTC. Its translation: CASRTGGPTYEQYF.

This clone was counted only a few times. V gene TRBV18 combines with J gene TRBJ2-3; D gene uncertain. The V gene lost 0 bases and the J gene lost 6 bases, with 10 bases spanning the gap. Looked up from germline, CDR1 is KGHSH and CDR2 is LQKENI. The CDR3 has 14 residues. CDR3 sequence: CASSPPAARDTQYF. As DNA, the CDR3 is TGTGCCAGCTCACCACCGGCAGCGCGTGATACGCAGTATTTT. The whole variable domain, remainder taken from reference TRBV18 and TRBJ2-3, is NAGVMQNPRHLVRRRGQEARLRCSPMKGHSHVYWYRQLPEEGLKFMVYLQKENIIDESGMPKERFSAEFPKEGPSILRIQQVVRGDSAAYFCASSPPAARDTQYFGPGTRLTVL.

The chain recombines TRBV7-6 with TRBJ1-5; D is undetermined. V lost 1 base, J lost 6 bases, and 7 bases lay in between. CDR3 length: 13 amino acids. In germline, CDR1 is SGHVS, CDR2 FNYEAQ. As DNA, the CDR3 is TGTGCCAGCAGCTTAGGGAGGGTTCAGCCCCAGCATTTT. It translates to CASSLGRVQPQHF.

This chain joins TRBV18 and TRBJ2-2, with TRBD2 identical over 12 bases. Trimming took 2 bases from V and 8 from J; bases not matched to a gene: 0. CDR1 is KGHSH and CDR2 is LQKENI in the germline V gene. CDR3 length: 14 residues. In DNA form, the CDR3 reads TGTGCCAGCTCACCAGGACTAGCGGGAGGGGAGCTGTTTTTT. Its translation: CASSPGLAGGELFF. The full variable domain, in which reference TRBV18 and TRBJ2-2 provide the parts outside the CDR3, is NAGVMQNPRHLVRRRGQEARLRCSPMKGHSHVYWYRQLPEEGLKFMVYLQKENIIDESGMPKERFSAEFPKEGPSILRIQQVVRGDSAAYFCASSPGLAGGELFFGEGSRLTVL.

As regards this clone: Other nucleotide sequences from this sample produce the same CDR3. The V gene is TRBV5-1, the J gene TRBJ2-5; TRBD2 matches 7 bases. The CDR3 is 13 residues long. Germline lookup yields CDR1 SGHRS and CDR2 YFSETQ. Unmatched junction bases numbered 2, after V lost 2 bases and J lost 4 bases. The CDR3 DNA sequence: TGCGCCAGCAGCTTAACGGGAGGAGAGACCCAGTACTTC. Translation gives CASSLTGGETQYF.

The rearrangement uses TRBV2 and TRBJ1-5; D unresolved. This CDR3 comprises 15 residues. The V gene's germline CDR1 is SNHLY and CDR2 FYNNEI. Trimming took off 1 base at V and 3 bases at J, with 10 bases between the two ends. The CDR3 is CASSEGARHNQPQHF. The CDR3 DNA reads TGTGCCAGCAGTGAAGGGGCCCGACACAATCAGCCCCAGCATTTT.

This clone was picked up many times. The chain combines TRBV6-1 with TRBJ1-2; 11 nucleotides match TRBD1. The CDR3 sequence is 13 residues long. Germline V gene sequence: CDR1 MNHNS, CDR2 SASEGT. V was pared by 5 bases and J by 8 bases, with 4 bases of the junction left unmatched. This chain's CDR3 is CASSPDRGHGYTF. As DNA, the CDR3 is TGTGCCAGCAGTCCGGACAGGGGGCACGGCTACACCTTC.

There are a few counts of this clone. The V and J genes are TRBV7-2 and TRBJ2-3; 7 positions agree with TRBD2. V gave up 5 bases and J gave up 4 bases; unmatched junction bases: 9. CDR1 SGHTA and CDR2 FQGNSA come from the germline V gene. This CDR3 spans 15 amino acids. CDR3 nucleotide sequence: TGTGCCAGCAGCCGAGGACTAGGGTCGGCAGATACGCAGTATTTT. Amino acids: CASSRGLGSADTQYF.

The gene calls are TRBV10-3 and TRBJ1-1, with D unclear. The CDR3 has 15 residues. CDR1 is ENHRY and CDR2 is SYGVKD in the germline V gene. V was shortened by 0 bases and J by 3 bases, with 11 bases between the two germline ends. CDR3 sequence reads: CAISESSDGDTEAFF. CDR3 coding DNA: TGTGCCATCAGTGAGTCGTCGGACGGGGACACTGAAGCTTTCTTT.

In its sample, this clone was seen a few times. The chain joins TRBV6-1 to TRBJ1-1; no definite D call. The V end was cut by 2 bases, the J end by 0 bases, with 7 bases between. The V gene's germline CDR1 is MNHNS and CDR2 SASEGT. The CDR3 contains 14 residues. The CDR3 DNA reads TGTGCCAGCAGTGAAATGAGCTTGAACACTGAAGCTTTCTTT. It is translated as CASSEMSLNTEAFF.

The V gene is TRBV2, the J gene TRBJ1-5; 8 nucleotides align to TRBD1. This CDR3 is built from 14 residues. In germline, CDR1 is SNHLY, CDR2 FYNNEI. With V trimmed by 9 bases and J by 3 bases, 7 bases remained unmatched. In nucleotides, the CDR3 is TGTGCCAGTAGGACAGGGACCATCAATCAGCCCCAGCATTTT. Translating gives CASRTGTINQPQHF.